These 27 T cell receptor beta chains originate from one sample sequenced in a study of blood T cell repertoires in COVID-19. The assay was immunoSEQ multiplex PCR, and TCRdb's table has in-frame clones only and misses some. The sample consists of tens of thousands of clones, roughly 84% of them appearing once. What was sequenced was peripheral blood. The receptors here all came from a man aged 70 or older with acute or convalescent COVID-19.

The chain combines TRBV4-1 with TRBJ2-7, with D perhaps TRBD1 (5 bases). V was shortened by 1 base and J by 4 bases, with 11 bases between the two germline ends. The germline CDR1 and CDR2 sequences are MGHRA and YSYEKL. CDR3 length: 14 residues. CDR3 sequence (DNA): TGCGCCAGCAGCCAAGCACCCCAGGGTTACGAGCAGTACGTC. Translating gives CASSQAPQGYEQYV.

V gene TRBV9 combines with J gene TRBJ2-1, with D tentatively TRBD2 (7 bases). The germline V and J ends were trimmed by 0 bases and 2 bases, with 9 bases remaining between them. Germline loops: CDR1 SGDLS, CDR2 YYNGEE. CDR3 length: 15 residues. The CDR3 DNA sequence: TGTGCCAGCAGCGTAGGAGGGGGGGCCTACAATGAGCAGTTCTTC. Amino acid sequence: CASSVGGGAYNEQFF.

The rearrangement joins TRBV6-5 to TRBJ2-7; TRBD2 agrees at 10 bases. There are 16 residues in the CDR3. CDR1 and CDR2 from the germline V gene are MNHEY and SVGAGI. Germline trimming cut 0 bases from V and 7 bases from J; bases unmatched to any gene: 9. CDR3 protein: CASSYSKAGGPGEQYF. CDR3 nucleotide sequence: TGTGCCAGCAGTTACTCGAAAGCGGGGGGGCCCGGGGAGCAGTACTTC.

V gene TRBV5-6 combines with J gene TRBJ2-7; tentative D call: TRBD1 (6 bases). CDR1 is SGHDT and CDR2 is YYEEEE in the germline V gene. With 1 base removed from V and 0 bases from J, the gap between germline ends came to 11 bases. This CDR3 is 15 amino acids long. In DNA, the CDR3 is TGTGCCAGCAGCTTGTGGGACACGAGCTCCTACGAGCAGTACGTC. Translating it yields CASSLWDTSSYEQYV.

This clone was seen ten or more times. In DNA form, the CDR3 reads TGCGCCAGCAGCCAAGCTGTAGCAGACTATGGCTACACCTTC. Amino acid sequence: CASSQAVADYGYTF. The chain uses TRBV4-1 and TRBJ1-2, with D unclear. The CDR3 totals 14 residues. Trimming shortened V by 1 base and J by 3 bases, and 9 bases separated the two germline ends. CDR1 is MGHRA, CDR2 YSYEKL, per germline.

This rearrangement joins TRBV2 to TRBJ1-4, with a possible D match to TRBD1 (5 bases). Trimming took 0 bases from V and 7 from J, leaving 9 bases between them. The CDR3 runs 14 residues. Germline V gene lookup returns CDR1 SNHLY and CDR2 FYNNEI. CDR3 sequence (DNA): TGTGCCAGCAGTGAAGCGGGGCTGGGTGAAAAACTGTTTTTT. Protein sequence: CASSEAGLGEKLFF. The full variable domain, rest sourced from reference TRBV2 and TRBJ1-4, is EPEVTQTPSHQVTQMGQEVILRCVPISNHLYFYWYRQILGQKVEFLVSFYNNEISEKSEIFDDQFSVERPDGSNFTLKIRSTKLEDSAMYFCASSEAGLGEKLFFGSGTQLSVL.

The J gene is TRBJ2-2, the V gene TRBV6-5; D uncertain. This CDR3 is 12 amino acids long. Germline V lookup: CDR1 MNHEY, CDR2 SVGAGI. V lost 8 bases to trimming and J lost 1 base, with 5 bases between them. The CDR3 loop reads CASRGNTGELFF. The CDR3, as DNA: TGTGCCAGCCGCGGGAACACCGGGGAGCTGTTTTTT.

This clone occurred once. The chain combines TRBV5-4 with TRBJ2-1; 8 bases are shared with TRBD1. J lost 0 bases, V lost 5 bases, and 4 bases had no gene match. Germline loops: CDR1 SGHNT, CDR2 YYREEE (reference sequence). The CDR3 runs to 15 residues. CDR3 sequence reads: CASRTGQGSYNEQFF. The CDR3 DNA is TGTGCCAGCAGGACCGGACAGGGCTCCTACAATGAGCAGTTCTTC.

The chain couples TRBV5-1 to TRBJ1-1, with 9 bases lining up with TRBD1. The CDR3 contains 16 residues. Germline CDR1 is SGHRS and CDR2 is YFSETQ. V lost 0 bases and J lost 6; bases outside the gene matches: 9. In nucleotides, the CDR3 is TGCGCCAGCAGCTTGGCCGGGACAGGGACACTCGCTGAAGCTTTCTTT. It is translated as CASSLAGTGTLAEAFF. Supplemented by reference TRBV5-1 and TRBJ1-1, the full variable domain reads KAGVTQTPRYLIKTRGQQVTLSCSPISGHRSVSWYQQTPGQGLQFLFEYFSETQRNKGNFPGRFSGRQFSNSRSEMNVSTLELGDSALYLCASSLAGTGTLAEAFFGQGTRLTVV.

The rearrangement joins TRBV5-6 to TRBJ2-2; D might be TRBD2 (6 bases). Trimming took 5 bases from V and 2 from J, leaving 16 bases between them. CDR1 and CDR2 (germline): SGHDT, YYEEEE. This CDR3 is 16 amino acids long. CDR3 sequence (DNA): TGTGCCAGCAGTTTCTTTAGGGACTCCAACACCGGGGAGCTGTTTTTT. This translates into CASSFFRDSNTGELFF.

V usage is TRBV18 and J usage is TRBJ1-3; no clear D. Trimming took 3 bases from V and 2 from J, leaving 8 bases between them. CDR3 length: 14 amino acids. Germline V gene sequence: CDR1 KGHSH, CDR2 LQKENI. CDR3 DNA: TGTGCCAGCTCACCCGCGGGGACTGGAAACACCATATATTTT. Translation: CASSPAGTGNTIYF. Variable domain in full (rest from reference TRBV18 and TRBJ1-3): NAGVMQNPRHLVRRRGQEARLRCSPMKGHSHVYWYRQLPEEGLKFMVYLQKENIIDESGMPKERFSAEFPKEGPSILRIQQVVRGDSAAYFCASSPAGTGNTIYFGEGSWLTVV.

In DNA, the CDR3 is TGTGCCAGCAGCTTCGGACAGGCCTCCTACGAGCAGTACTTC. Translated: CASSFGQASYEQYF. This chain uses TRBV13 with TRBJ2-7, with 7 bases aligning to TRBD1. Trimming took 3 bases from V and 0 from J; bases not matched to a gene: 2. The CDR3 has 14 amino acids. Germline V gene data show CDR1 as PRHDT and CDR2 as FYEKMQ (reference sequence).

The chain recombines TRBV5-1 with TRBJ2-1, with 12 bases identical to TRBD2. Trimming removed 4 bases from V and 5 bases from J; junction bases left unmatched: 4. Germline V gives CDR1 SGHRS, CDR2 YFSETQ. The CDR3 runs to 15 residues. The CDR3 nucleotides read TGCGCCAGCAGCCTACGGACTAGCGGGGACAATGAGCAGTTCTTC. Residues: CASSLRTSGDNEQFF.

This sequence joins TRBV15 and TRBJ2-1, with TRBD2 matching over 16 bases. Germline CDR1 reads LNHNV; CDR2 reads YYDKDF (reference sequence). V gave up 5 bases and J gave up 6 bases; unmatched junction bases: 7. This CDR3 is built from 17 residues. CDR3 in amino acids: CATSRGLAGGFFNEQFF. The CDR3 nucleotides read TGTGCCACCAGCCGGGGACTAGCGGGGGGGTTTTTCAATGAGCAGTTCTTC.

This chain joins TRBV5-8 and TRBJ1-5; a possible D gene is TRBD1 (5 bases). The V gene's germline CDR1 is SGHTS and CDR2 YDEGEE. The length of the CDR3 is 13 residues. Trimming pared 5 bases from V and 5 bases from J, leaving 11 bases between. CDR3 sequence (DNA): TGTGCCAGCAGTCGCGACAGACATCAGCCCCAGCATTTT. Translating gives CASSRDRHQPQHF. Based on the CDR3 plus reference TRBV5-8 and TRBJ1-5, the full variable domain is EAGVTQSPTHLIKTRGQQATLRCSPISGHTSVYWYQQALGLGLQFLLWYDEGEERNRGNFPPRFSGRQFPNYSSELNVNALELEDSALYLCASSRDRHQPQHFGDGTRLSIL.

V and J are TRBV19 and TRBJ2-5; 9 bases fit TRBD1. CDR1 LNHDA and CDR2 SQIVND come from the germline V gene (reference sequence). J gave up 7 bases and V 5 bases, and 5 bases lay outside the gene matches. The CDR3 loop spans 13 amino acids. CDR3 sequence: CASSPGQGATQYF. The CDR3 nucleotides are TGTGCCAGTAGTCCGGGACAGGGAGCGACCCAGTACTTC.

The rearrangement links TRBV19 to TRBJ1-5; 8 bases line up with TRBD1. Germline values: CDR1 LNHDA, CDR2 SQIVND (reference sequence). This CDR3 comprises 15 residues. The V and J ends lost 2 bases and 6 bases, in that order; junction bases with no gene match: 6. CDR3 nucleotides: TGTGCCAGTAGTATAAGGGGGCAGGGGGCTCAGCCCCAGCATTTT. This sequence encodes CASSIRGQGAQPQHF.

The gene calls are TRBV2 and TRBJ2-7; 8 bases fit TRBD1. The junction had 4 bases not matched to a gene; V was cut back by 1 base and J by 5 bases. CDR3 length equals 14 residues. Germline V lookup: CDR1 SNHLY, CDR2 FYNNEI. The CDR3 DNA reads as TGTGCCAGCAGTGAAGGGGGACAGGCCCACGAGCAGTACGTC. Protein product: CASSEGGQAHEQYV.

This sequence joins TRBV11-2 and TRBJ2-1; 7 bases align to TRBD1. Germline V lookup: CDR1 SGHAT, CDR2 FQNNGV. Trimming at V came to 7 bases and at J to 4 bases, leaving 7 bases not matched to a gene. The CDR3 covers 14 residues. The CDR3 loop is CASTGTVTYNEQFF. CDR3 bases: TGTGCCAGCACCGGGACAGTTACTTACAATGAGCAGTTCTTC. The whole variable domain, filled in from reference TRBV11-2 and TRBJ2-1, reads EAGVAQSPRYKIIEKRQSVAFWCNPISGHATLYWYQQILGQGPKLLIQFQNNGVVDDSQLPKDRFSAERLKGVDSTLKIQPAKLEDSAVYLCASTGTVTYNEQFFGPGTRLTVL.

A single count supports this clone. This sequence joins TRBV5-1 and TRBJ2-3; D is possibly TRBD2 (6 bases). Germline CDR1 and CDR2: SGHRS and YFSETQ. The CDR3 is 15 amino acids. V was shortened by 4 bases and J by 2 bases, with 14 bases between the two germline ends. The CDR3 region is CASSPGLLITDTQYF. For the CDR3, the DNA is TGCGCCAGCAGCCCGGGACTCCTGATCACAGATACGCAGTATTTT.

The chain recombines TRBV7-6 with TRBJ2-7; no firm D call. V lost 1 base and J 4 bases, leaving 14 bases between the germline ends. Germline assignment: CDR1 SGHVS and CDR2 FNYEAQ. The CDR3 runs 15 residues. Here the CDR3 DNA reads TGTGCCAGCAGCTTAGAGCCTTCGATCGGGTACGAGCAGTACTTC. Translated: CASSLEPSIGYEQYF.

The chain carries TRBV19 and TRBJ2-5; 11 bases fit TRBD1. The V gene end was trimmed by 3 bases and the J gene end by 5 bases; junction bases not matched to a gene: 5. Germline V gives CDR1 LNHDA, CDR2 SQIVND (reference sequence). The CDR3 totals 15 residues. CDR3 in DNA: TGTGCCAGTAGTATCGGGACAGGGGGTATCGAGACCCAGTACTTC. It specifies CASSIGTGGIETQYF.

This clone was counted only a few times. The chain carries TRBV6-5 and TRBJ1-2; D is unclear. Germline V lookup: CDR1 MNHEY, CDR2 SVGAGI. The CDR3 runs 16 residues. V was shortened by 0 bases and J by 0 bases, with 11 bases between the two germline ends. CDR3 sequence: CASSYSPPGTNYGYTF. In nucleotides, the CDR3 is TGTGCCAGCAGTTACTCCCCCCCAGGAACTAACTATGGCTACACCTTC.

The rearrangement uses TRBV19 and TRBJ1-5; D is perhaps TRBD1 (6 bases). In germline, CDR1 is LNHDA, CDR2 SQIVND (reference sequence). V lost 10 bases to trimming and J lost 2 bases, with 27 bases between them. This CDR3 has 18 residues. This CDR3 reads CATTPLGRGAYGNQPQHF. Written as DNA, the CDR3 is TGTGCCACAACCCCTCTCGGACGGGGGGCCTATGGCAATCAGCCCCAGCATTTT.

The CDR3 DNA follows: TGTGCCAGCAGCTACACAGGGGGCTCCCTCCACTTT. Translating gives CASSYTGGSLHF. The chain carries TRBV6-6 and TRBJ1-6, with 9 positions matching TRBD1. CDR3 length: 12 residues. The V and J ends lost 6 bases and 14 bases, in that order; junction bases with no gene match: 5. Germline CDR1 MNHNY, CDR2 SVGAGI (reference sequence).

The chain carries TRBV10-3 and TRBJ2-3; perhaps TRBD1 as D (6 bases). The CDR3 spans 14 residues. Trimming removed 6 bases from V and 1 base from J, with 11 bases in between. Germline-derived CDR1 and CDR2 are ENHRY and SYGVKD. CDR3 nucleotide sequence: TGTGCCATCAGCCTACAGGGCGGCACAGATACGCAGTATTTT. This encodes CAISLQGGTDTQYF.

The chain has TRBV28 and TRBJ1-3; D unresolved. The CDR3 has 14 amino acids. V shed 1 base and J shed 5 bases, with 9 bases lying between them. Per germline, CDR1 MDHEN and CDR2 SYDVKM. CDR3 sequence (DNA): TGTGCCAGCAGTTTATTCTCGGGGAGAAACACCATATATTTT. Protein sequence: CASSLFSGRNTIYF.